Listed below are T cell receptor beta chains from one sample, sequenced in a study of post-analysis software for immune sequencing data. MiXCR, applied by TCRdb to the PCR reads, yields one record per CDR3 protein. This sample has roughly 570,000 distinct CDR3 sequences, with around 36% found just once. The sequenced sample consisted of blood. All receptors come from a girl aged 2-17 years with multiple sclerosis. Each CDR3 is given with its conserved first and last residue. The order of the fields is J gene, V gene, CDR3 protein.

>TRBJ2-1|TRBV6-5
CAGRAGGDEQFF
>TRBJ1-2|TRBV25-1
CASSPLGFYGYTF
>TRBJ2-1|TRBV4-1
CASSSGVFYNEQFF
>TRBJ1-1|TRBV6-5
CASSYSVTNTEAFF
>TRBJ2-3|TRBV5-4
CASSNRQGADTQYF
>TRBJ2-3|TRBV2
CATLSGGLTDTQYF
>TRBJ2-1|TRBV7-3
CASRMKDYNEQFF
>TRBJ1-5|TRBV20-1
CSARDGGAPDNQLQHF
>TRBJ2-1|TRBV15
CATSRDAGRTSGVVGQFF
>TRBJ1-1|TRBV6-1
CASRHEPDRGPANTEAFF
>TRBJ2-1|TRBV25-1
CASSSPRNSGHNEQFF
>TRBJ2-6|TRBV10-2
CASSPGQGFASGANVLTF
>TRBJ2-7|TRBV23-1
CASTDGVEQYF
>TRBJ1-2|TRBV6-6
CASSNIPTGSINYGYTF
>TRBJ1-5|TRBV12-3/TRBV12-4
CASRSQGVNQPQHF
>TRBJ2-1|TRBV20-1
CSAGRISPSYNEQFF
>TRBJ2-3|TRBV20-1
CSARGYGGPTHTQYF
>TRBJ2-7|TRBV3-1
CASSQVGTSKRYEQYF
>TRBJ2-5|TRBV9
CASSVEASQETQYF
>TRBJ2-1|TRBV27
CASSLNGLASSYNEQFF
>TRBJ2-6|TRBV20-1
CSARWNSGANVRTF
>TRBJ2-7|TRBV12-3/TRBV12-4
CASSIDRGAVYEQYF
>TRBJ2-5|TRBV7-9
CASSLRGGVYQETQYF
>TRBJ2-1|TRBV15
CATSRHPDPNEQFF
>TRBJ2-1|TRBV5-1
CASSLGGYRGDEQFF
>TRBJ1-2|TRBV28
CASTGWEGRDTSLLSYGYTF
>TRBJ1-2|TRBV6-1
CASRLRAPNYGYTF
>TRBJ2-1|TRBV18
CASSPGKQGTTYNEQFF
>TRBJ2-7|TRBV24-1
CATSDPARGGYEQYF
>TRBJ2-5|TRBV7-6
CASSRRIQETQYF
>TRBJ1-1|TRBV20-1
CSARVRETEAFF
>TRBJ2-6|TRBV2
CASKSDGANVLTF
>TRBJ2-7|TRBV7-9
CASSLGDKTYEQYF
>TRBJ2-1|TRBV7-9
CASSPRGRDSYNEQFF
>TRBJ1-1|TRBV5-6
CASSVTGTGCTEAFF
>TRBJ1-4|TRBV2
CASNGWGKLFF
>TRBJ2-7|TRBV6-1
CASGTGGSYEQYF
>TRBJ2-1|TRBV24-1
CATSGHGPAGGEQFF
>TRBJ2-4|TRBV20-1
CSASRKEYF
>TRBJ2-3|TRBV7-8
CASSAIGRRNTDTQYF
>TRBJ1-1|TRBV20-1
CSVQGTEAFF
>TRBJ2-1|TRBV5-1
CASSLDGQSSYNEQFF
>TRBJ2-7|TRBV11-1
CASSSGLAGGRLPYEQYF
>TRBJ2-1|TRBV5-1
CASSLRGDADNEQFF
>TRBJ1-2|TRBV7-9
CASSPSRGGDGYTF
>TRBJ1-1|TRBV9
CASSPRRQGGTEAFF
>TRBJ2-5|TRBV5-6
CASSLGDYQETQYF
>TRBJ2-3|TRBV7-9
CASSLAEGSTDTQYF
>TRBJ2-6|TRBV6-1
CASSAIWPDRAGGPGASVLTF
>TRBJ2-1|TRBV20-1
CSARGGQVYNEQFF
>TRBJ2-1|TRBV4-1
CASSPRLASSYNEQFF
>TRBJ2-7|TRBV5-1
CASSLTFGEQYF
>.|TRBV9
CANSEGGGSIYEQYF
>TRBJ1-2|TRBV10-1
CASSEDGFNYGYTF
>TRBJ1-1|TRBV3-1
CASSQEAEAFF